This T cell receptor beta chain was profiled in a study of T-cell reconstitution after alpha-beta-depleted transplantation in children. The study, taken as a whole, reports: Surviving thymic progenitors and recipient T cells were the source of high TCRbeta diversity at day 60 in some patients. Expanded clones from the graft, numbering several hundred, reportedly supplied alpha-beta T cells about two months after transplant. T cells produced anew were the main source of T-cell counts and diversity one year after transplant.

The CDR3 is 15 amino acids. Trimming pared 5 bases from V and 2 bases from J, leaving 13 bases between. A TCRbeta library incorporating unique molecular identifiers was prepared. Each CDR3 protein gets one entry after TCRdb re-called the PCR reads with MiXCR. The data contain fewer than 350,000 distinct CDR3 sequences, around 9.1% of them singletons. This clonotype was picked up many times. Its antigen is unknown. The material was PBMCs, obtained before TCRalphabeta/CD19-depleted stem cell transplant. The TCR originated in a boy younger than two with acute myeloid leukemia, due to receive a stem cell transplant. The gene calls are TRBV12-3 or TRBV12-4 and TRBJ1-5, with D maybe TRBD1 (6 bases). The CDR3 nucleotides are TGTGCCAGCAGTGCGATTGGGGGGCGCAATCAGCCCCAGCATTTT. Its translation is CASSAIGGRNQPQHF.